This TCR beta chain is drawn from a study of tumor-infiltrating lymphocytes in primary liver carcinoma. Turning to this clonotype: Here the CDR3 omits its conserved ending phenylalanine or tryptophan, so a read error is the likely source. Because the CDR3's place on the DNA is in doubt, the DNA is left out and the CDR3 is given as listed by TCRdb.

The researchers produced TCR beta cDNA from approximately 460 ng total RNA with a constant-region primer. Libraries for TCR beta were built through three nested multiplex PCR rounds, which together made up a slightly modified ARM-PCR procedure. The study ran its first two PCR rounds for approximately 10 cycles each, using TRBV1-TRBV30 forward primers and a C-beta reverse primer. From the multiplex PCR reads, TCRdb called clonotypes with MiXCR, one entry per CDR3 protein. The sample includes 70,000 to 75,000 distinct CDR3 sequences, approximately 70% of them seen just once. RNA and DNA were co-extracted from about 20-30 mg of unsorted bulk tissue. CDR1 and CDR2 from the germline V gene are ENHRY and SYGVKD. The CDR3 length is 16 residues, termini included.

The specimen was liver tumor tissue from sampling region 4. Specified subset: tumor region T4, right-lateral pole. The chain has TRBV10-3 and TRBJ2-3; TRBD1 was called by the table and not checked on the DNA. This TCR was sampled from a man aged 35 to 55 with primary liver carcinoma and hepatitis B virus infection. The CDR3 sequence is CAISESKGAVRDTQYY.